What follows is one T cell receptor beta chain and its context. Its antigen is as yet unknown. A much larger clone lies a single base off, so this may be a read error. Other DNA sequences in this specimen translate into the identical CDR3. The data are from a study of metastatic and nonmetastatic thyroid tumors. Study-wide context: Repertoires were compared across blood and tumor or nodule tissue from malignant and benign thyroid patients. Overall study findings and caveats: Relative to benign nodules, malignant thyroid tumors were reportedly characterized by significantly elevated TCR beta diversity in blood and tumor.

Each patient went into thyroid surgery without having received any treatment. Per the authors' pipeline: The authors used CDR3 differences across clinicopathological groups to build a distant-metastasis classifier for papillary thyroid cancer. TCRdb re-called clones from the PCR reads using MiXCR. V and J calls and clone size were set by TCRdb, not the authors. This repertoire shows tens of thousands of clones, 9.5% to 15% found once; its top ten account for approximately 10%. This sequence originates from a female donor with papillary thyroid cancer or a benign thyroid nodule (not recorded which). Some clones in this sample may be carry-over from other donors' samples. Sequencing input: tumor tissue.

CDR3 residues: CASRRINTGELFF. The CDR3 nucleotides read TGTGCCAGCCGACGTATAAACACCGGTGAGCTGTTTTTT. This rearrangement joins TRBV2 to TRBJ2-2; D is unclear. The CDR3 is 13 amino acids. Germline V CDR1 and CDR2: SNHLY, FYNNEI.